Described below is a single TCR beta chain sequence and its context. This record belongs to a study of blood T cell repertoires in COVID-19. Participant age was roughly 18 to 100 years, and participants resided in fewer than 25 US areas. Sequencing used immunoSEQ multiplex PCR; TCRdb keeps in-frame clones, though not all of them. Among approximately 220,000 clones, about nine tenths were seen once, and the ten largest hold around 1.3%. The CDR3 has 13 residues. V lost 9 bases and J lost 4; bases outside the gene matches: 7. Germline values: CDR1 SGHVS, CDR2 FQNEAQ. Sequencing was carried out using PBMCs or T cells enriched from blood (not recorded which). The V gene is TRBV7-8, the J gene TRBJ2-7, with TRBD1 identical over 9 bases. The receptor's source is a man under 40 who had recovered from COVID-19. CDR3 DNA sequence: TGTGCCAGTAGGGACAGGGCGGCTTACGAGCAGTACTTC. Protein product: CASRDRAAYEQYF.